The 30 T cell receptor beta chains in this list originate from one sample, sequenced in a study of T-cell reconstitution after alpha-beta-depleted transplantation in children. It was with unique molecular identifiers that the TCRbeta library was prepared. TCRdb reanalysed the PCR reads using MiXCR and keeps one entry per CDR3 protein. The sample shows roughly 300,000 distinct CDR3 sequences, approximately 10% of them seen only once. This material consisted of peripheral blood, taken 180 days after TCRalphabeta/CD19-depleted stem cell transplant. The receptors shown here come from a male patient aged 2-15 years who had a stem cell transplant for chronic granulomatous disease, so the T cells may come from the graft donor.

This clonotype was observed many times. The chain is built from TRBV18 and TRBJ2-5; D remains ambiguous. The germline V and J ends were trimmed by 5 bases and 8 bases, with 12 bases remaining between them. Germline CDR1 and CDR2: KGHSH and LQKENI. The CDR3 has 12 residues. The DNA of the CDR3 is TGTGCCAGCTCAGAAGACCGGGTAACCCAGTACTTC. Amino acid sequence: CASSEDRVTQYF.

Here the CDR3 DNA reads TGTGCCACAGCCACCGGGACAGGGGGCAGCTACGAGCAGTACTTC. Its protein is CATATGTGGSYEQYF. The chain employs TRBV19 and TRBJ2-7, with TRBD1 identical over 12 bases. The CDR3 length is 15 residues. Germline V lookup: CDR1 LNHDA, CDR2 SQIVND (reference sequence). V dropped 10 bases and J dropped 3; count of bases not matched to a gene: 10.

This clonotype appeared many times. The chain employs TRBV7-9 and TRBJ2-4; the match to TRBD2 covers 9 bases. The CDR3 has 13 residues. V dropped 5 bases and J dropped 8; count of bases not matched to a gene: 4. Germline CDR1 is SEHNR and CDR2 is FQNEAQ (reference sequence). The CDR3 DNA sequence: TGTGCCAGCAGCCATAGCGGGAGTTACATTCAGTACTTC. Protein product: CASSHSGSYIQYF.

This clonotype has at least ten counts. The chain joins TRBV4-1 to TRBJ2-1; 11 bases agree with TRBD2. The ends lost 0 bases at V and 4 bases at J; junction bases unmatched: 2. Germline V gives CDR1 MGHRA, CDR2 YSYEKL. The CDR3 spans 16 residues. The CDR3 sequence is CASSQEGTSGYNEQFF. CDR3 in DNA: TGCGCCAGCAGCCAAGAGGGGACTAGCGGATACAATGAGCAGTTCTTC.

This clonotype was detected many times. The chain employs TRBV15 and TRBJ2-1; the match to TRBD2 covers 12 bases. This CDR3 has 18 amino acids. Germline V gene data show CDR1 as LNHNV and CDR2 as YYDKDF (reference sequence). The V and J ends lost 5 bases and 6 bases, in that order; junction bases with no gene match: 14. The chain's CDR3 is CATSLGLAGHFPSNEQFF. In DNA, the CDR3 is TGTGCCACCAGCTTAGGACTAGCGGGACACTTTCCCAGCAATGAGCAGTTCTTC.

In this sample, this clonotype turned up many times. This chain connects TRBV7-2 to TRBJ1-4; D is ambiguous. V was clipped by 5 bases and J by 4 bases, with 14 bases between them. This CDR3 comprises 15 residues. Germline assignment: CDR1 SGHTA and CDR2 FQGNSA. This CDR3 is CASSVKVAVNEKLFF. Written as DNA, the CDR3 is TGTGCCAGCAGCGTGAAGGTAGCAGTTAATGAAAAACTGTTTTTT.

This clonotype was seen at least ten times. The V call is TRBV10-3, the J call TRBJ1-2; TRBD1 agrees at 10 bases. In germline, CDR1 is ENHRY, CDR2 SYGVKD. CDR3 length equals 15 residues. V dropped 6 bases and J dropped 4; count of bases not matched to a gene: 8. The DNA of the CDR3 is TGTGCCATCAGCGAACGGGACAGGGGCCGCTATGGCTACACCTTC. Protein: CAISERDRGRYGYTF.

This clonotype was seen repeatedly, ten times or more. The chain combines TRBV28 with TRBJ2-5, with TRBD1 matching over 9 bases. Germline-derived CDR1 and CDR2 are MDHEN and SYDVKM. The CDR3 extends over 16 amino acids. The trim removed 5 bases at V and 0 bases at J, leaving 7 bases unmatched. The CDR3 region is CASSPRTGADQETQYF. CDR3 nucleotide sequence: TGTGCCAGCAGTCCACGGACAGGGGCCGACCAAGAGACCCAGTACTTC.

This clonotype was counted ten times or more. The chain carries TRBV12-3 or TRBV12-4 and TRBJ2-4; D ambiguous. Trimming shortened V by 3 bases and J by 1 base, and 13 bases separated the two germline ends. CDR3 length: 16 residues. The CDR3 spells CASSFVVAMAKNIQYF. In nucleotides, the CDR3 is TGTGCCAGCAGTTTTGTTGTAGCCATGGCCAAAAACATTCAGTACTTC.

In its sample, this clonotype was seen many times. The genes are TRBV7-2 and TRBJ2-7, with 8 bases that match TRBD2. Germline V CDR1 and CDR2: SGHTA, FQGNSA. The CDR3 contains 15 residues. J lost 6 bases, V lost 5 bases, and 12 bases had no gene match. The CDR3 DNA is TGTGCCAGCAGCGGGGGACTAGGAGGGACGGCCGAGCAGTACTTC. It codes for CASSGGLGGTAEQYF.

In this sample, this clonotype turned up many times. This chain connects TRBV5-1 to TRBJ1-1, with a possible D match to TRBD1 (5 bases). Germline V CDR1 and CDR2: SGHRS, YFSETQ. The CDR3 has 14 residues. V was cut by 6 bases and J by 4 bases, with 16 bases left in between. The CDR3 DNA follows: TGCGCCAGCACGGTGGGGGGTCGGGGCACTGAAGCTTTCTTT. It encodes CASTVGGRGTEAFF.

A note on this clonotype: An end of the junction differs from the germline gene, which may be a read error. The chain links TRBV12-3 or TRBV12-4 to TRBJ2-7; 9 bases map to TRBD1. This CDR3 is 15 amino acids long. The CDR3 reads CASTYPQGASYVQYF. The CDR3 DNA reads TGTGCCAGCACTTACCCACAGGGGGCCTCCTACGTGCAGTACTTC.

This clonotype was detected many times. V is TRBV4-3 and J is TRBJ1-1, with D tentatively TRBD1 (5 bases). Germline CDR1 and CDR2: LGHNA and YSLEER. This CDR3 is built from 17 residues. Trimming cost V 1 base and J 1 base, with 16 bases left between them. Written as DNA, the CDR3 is TGCGCCAGCAGCCAAGTCGGCCGGGACTCTCAGAACACTGAAGCTTTCTTT. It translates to CASSQVGRDSQNTEAFF.

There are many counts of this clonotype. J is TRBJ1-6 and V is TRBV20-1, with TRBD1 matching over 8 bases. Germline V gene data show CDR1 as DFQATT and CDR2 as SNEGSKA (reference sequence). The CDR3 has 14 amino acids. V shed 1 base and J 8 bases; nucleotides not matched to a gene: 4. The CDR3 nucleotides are TGCAGTGCTAGAGGACAGGGGTTCGATTCACCCCTCCACTTT. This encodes CSARGQGFDSPLHF.

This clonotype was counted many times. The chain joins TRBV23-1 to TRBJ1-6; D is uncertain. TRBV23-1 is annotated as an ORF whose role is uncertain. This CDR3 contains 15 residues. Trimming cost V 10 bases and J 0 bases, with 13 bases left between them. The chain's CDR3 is CATPDGSSYNSPLHF. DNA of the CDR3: TGCGCCACCCCGGACGGGAGCTCCTATAATTCACCCCTCCACTTT.

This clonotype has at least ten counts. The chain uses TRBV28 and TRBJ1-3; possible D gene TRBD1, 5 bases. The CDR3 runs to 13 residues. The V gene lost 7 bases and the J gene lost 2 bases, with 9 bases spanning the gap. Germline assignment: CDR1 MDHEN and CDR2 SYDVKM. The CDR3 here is CASTQGAGNTIYF. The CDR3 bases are TGTGCCAGCACCCAGGGTGCTGGAAACACCATATATTTT. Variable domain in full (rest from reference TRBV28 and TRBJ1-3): DVKVTQSSRYLVKRTGEKVFLECVQDMDHENMFWYRQDPGLGLRLIYFSYDVKMKEKGDIPEGYSVSREKKERFSLILESASTNQTSMYLCASTQGAGNTIYFGEGSWLTVV.

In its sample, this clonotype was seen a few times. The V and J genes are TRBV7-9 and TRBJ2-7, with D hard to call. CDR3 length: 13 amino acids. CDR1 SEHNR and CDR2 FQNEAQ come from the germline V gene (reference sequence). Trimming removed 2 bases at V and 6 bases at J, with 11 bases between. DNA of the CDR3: TGTGCCAGCAGCTTATATGAGCTGGGCGAGCAGTACTTC. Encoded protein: CASSLYELGEQYF.

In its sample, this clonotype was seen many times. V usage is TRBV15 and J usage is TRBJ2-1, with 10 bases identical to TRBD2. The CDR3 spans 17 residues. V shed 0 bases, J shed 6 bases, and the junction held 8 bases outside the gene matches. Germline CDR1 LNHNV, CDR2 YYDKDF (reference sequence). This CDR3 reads CATSRDSLAGEFNEQFF. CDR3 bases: TGTGCCACCAGCAGAGATTCGCTAGCGGGAGAGTTCAATGAGCAGTTCTTC. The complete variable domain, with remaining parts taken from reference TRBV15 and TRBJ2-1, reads DAMVIQNPRYQVTQFGKPVTLSCSQTLNHNVMYWYQQKSSQAPKLLFHYYDKDFNNEADTPDNFQSRRPNTSFCFLDIRSPGLGDTAMYLCATSRDSLAGEFNEQFFGPGTRLTVL.

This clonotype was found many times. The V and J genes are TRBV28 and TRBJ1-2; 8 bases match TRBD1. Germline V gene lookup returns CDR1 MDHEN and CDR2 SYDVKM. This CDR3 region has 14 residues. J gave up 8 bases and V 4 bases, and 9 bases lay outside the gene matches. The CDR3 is CASSWSGGTEGYTF. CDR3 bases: TGTGCCAGCAGTTGGTCAGGGGGCACGGAAGGCTACACCTTC.

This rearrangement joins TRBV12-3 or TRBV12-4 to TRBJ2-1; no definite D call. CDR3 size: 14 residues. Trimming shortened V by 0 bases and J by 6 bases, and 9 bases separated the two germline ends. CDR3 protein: CASSLAHTANEQFF. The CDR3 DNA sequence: TGTGCCAGCAGTTTAGCGCACACAGCCAATGAGCAGTTCTTC.

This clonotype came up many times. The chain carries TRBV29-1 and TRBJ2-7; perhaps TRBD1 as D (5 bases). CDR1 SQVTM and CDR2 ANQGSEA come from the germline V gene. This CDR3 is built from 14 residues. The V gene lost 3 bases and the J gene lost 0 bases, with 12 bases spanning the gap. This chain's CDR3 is CSVEGRAPSYEQYF. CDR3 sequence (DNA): TGCAGCGTTGAGGGCAGGGCCCCCTCCTACGAGCAGTACTTC.

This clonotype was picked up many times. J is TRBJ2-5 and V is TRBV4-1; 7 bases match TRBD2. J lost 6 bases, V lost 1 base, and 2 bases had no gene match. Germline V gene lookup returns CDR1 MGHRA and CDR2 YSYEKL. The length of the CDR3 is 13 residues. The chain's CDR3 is CASSQGGLKTQYF. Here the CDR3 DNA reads TGCGCCAGCAGCCAAGGGGGACTAAAGACCCAGTACTTC.

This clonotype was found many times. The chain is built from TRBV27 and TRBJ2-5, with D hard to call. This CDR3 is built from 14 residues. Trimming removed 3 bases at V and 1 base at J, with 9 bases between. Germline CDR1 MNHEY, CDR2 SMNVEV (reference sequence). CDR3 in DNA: TGTGCCAGCAGTTTTTCCGGGTTCCAAGAGACCCAGTACTTC. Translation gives CASSFSGFQETQYF.

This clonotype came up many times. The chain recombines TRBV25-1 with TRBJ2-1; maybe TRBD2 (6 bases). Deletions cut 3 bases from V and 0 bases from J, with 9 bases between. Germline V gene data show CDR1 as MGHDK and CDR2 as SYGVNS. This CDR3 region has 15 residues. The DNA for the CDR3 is TGTGCCAGCAGTGAGGCGACTAGCTCCTACAATGAGCAGTTCTTC. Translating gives CASSEATSSYNEQFF.

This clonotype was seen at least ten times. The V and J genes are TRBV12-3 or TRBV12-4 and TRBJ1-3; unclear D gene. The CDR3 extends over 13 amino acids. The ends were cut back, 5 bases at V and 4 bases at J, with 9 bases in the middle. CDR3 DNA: TGTGCCAGCAGTCCAGCGGGGGGAAACACCATATATTTT. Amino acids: CASSPAGGNTIYF.

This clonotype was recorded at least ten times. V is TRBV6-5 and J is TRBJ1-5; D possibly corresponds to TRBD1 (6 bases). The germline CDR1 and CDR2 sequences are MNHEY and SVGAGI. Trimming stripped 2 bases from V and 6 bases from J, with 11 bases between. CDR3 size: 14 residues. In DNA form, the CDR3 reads TGTGCCAGCAGTTACATGGGGGGCGTTCAGCCCCAGCATTTT. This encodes CASSYMGGVQPQHF.

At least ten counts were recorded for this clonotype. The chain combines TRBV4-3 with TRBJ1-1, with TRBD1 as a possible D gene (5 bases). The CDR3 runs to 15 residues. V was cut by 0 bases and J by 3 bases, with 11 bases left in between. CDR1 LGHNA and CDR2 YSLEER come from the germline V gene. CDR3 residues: CASSQDLGQDTEAFF. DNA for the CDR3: TGCGCCAGCAGCCAAGACCTCGGACAAGACACTGAAGCTTTCTTT.

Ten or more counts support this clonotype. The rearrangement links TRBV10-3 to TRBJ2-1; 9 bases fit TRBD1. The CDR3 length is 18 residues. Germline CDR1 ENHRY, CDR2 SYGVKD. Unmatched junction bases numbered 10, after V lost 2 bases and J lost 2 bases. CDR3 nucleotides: TGTGCCATCAGTGAGACCTACGACAGGGGGATCCCCTACAATGAGCAGTTCTTC. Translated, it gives CAISETYDRGIPYNEQFF.

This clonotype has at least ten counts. CDR3 DNA sequence: TGTGCCAGCAGCTTGGTACCCGCGGATGGAGAGCAGTACTTC. Amino acids: CASSLVPADGEQYF. V is TRBV5-4 and J is TRBJ2-7; no clear D gene. V gave up 0 bases and J gave up 7 bases, with 14 bases separating them. The CDR3 loop spans 14 amino acids. CDR1 is SGHNT, CDR2 YYREEE, per germline (reference sequence).

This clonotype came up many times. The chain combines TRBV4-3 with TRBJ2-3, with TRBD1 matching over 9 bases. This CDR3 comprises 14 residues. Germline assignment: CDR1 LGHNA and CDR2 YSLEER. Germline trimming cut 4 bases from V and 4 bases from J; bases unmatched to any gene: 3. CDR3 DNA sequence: TGCGCCAGCAGCCTACAGGGGGCCGCAGATACGCAGTATTTT. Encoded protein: CASSLQGAADTQYF.